These 24 T cell receptor beta chains originate from one sample sequenced in a study of T cell responses to AZD1222 COVID-19 vaccine. Only in-frame clones appear in the TCRdb table, and some are missing; sequencing was by immunoSEQ multiplex PCR. The sample has some 92,000 clones, over 75% seen once. The input for sequencing was peripheral blood, taken on day 0 of AZD1222 vaccination. These receptors all come from an adult in good health.

The rearrangement uses TRBV29-1 and TRBJ1-1; TRBD1 is a possible D gene (5 bases). V lost 3 bases to trimming and J lost 4 bases, with 15 bases between them. CDR1 SQVTM and CDR2 ANQGSEA come from the germline V gene. The CDR3 contains 14 residues. CDR3 bases: TGCAGCGTTGAGTCTGGGGGTAGGATCACTGAAGCTTTCTTT. Its protein product is CSVESGGRITEAFF.

This clone showed up just a few times. The J gene is TRBJ2-7, the V gene TRBV12-3 or TRBV12-4; D perhaps matches TRBD2 (6 bases). The CDR3 loop spans 13 amino acids. V dropped 5 bases and J dropped 0 bases, with 8 bases sitting between them. Here the CDR3 reads CASSRDFSYEQYF. The CDR3 DNA is TGTGCCAGCAGTCGGGACTTCTCCTACGAGCAGTACTTC.

The J gene is TRBJ2-2, the V gene TRBV9; D call uncertain. The CDR3 has 14 residues. V shed 0 bases and J shed 5 bases, with 8 bases lying between them. The germline V gene encodes CDR1 SGDLS and CDR2 YYNGEE. The CDR3 DNA reads as TGTGCCAGCAGCGTAGTGTCGAGTACCGGGGAGCTGTTTTTT. It codes for CASSVVSSTGELFF.

The V gene is TRBV6-5, the J gene TRBJ2-1; D perhaps matches TRBD1 (5 bases). This CDR3 comprises 11 residues. Per germline, CDR1 MNHEY and CDR2 SVGAGI. V lost 2 bases, J lost 15 bases, and 11 bases lay in between. CDR3 coding DNA: TGTGCCAGCAGTTACAGAACAGGTTGGTTCTTC. As protein: CASSYRTGWFF.

The chain couples TRBV7-9 to TRBJ1-2; TRBD1 aligns across 7 bases. Germline CDR1 SEHNR, CDR2 FQNEAQ (reference sequence). The CDR3 is 12 amino acids. J gave up 3 bases and V 5 bases, and 0 bases lay outside the gene matches. The CDR3 spells CASSRGHYGYTF. In nucleotides, the CDR3 is TGTGCCAGCAGCAGGGGGCACTATGGCTACACCTTC.

This clone occurred a few times. The chain combines TRBV24-1 with TRBJ2-5, with 9 bases lining up with TRBD1. Unmatched junction bases numbered 7, after V lost 4 bases and J lost 5 bases. There are 15 residues in the CDR3. Germline V gives CDR1 KGHDR, CDR2 SFDVKD. CDR3 in DNA: TGTGCCACCAGTGAATATGGGACAGGGCACGAGACCCAGTACTTC. Its translation: CATSEYGTGHETQYF.

The V gene is TRBV3-1 (or the pseudogene TRBV3-2), the J gene TRBJ1-1, with D uncertain. The CDR3 covers 14 residues. Germline V gene data show CDR1 as LGHDT and CDR2 as YNNKEL (reference sequence). V dropped 0 bases and J dropped 4 bases, with 9 bases sitting between them. The CDR3 DNA reads as TGTGCCAGCAGCCAAGAAGGCTTGAGCACTGAAGCTTTCTTT. This sequence encodes CASSQEGLSTEAFF.

The chain recombines TRBV27 with TRBJ2-1; D gene uncertain. The CDR3 is 16 amino acids. The germline V gene encodes CDR1 MNHEY and CDR2 SMNVEV (reference sequence). V was clipped by 1 base and J by 4 bases, with 14 bases between them. CDR3 nucleotides: TGTGCCAGCAGTTTATTATCCTTACAATCTTACAATGAGCAGTTCTTC. Encoded protein: CASSLLSLQSYNEQFF.

This chain uses TRBV19 with TRBJ2-7; 14 nucleotides match TRBD2. V gave up 9 bases and J gave up 2 bases; unmatched junction bases: 3. Germline V gene lookup returns CDR1 LNHDA and CDR2 SQIVND (reference sequence). CDR3 length: 14 amino acids. In DNA, the CDR3 is TGTGCCAGCGGACTAGCGGGAGGAACCTACGAGCAGTACTTC. Its protein is CASGLAGGTYEQYF. The entire variable domain, with the rest obtained from reference TRBV19 and TRBJ2-7, is as follows: DGGITQSPKYLFRKEGQNVTLSCEQNLNHDAMYWYRQDPGQGLRLIYYSQIVNDFQKGDIAEGYSVSREKKESFPLTVTSAQKNPTAFYLCASGLAGGTYEQYFGPGTRLTVT.

For this clone: In the same sample, other DNA sequences code for this CDR3. V gene TRBV7-9 combines with J gene TRBJ2-5; 7 positions agree with TRBD1. The CDR3 totals 13 residues. Germline-derived CDR1 and CDR2 are SEHNR and FQNEAQ (reference sequence). The V gene end was trimmed by 1 base and the J gene end by 5 bases; junction bases not matched to a gene: 1. In DNA form, the CDR3 reads TGTGCCAGCAGCTTAGTCAGGGGGGAGACCCAGTACTTC. The encoded protein is CASSLVRGETQYF.

V usage is TRBV25-1 and J usage is TRBJ2-7; TRBD2 aligns across 7 bases. V lost 4 bases and J lost 6; bases outside the gene matches: 9. The CDR3 is 14 residues long. The germline gives CDR1 MGHDK, CDR2 SYGVNS. The CDR3 sequence: CASSASGMRAEQYF. As DNA, the CDR3 is TGTGCCAGCAGTGCGAGCGGGATGCGGGCCGAGCAGTACTTC.

CDR3 sequence: CASGEGHFPGTSTTEQYF. The CDR3 bases are TGTGCCAGCGGGGAGGGACACTTTCCCGGGACTAGCACTACCGAGCAGTACTTC. The V gene is TRBV25-1, the J gene TRBJ2-7; the match to TRBD2 covers 9 bases. The CDR3 extends over 18 amino acids. The germline V gene has CDR1 MGHDK and CDR2 SYGVNS. Losses at the gene ends were 8 bases for V and 6 bases for J; bases not matched to a gene: 23.

This clone was counted once. This chain connects TRBV27 to TRBJ2-7; no definite D call. V gave up 5 bases and J gave up 2 bases, with 10 bases separating them. CDR1 is MNHEY, CDR2 SMNVEV, per germline (reference sequence). This CDR3 contains 13 residues. The CDR3 region has the DNA TGTGCCAGCAGTGGACGGCCCGCCTACGAGCAGTACTTC. Translated: CASSGRPAYEQYF.

This chain uses TRBV4-2 with TRBJ2-7; D is ambiguous. The germline gives CDR1 LGHNA, CDR2 YNFKEQ. V lost 0 bases and J 4 bases, leaving 10 bases between the germline ends. This CDR3 spans 14 amino acids. This chain's CDR3 is CASSQDYRSYEQYF. Written as DNA, the CDR3 is TGTGCCAGCAGCCAAGATTACAGATCATACGAGCAGTACTTC.

This chain connects TRBV28 to TRBJ1-2, with a tentative D call TRBD1 (5 bases). The CDR3 has 15 residues. Germline values: CDR1 MDHEN, CDR2 SYDVKM. Trimming left V 5 bases short and J 3 bases short, with 16 bases between. Here the CDR3 DNA reads TGTGCCAGCAGTCCTCCTTGGGACCGTCACTATGGCTACACCTTC. Its protein product is CASSPPWDRHYGYTF.

The chain links TRBV30 to TRBJ1-3; no clear D gene. With 0 bases removed from V and 8 bases from J, the gap between germline ends came to 17 bases. The CDR3 covers 15 residues. CDR1 is GTSNPN, CDR2 SVGIG, per germline (reference sequence). In nucleotides, the CDR3 is TGTGCCTGGAGTGTAGGTATGGAGGTCAGCGACACCATATATTTT. As protein: CAWSVGMEVSDTIYF. The variable domain in full, with the rest retrieved from reference TRBV30 and TRBJ1-3, is SQTIHQWPATLVQPVGSPLSLECTVEGTSNPNLYWYRQAAGRGLQLLFYSVGIGQISSEVPQNLSASRPQDRQFILSSKKLLLSDSGFYLCAWSVGMEVSDTIYFGEGSWLTVV.

The V gene is TRBV18, the J gene TRBJ2-6, with unresolved D. The CDR3 contains 20 residues. V lost 0 bases and J lost 0, with 18 bases in between. Looked up from germline, CDR1 is KGHSH and CDR2 is LQKENI. The DNA for the CDR3 is TGTGCCAGCTCACCACCCACAGCCACCCCATCTATCTCTGGGGCCAACGTCCTGACTTTC. Translated: CASSPPTATPSISGANVLTF.

The V gene is TRBV11-3, the J gene TRBJ2-5, with 9 bases matching TRBD2. V lost 11 bases, J lost 4 bases, and 11 bases stayed unmatched. The V gene's germline CDR1 is SGHNT and CDR2 YENEEA. This CDR3 has 14 amino acids. The CDR3 DNA follows: TGTGCCTCTGCGAGAGCGGGAGGTGGAGAGACCCAGTACTTC. It is translated as CASARAGGGETQYF.

This clone was observed a few times. The genes are TRBV2 and TRBJ2-3; the match to TRBD2 covers 7 bases. CDR3 length: 14 residues. Germline CDR1 and CDR2: SNHLY and FYNNEI. After removal of 6 bases from V and 5 bases from J, the junction contained 8 bases not matched to a gene. The CDR3 DNA is TGTGCCAGCAGGACTGGGGGGGAGGGAGATACGCAGTATTTT. Its translation is CASRTGGEGDTQYF.

This chain connects TRBV5-1 to TRBJ1-1, with 7 bases lining up with TRBD1. Germline V gene sequence: CDR1 SGHRS, CDR2 YFSETQ. This CDR3 region has 14 residues. With 3 bases clipped from V and 1 base from J, the junction kept 3 bases outside the gene matches. The CDR3 coding sequence is TGCGCCAGCAGCTGGGGACAGTCGAACACTGAAGCTTTCTTT. Residues: CASSWGQSNTEAFF.

This sequence joins TRBV18 and TRBJ2-1; D may be TRBD1 (6 bases). The germline gives CDR1 KGHSH, CDR2 LQKENI. This CDR3 is built from 15 residues. V was cut by 5 bases and J by 4 bases, with 15 bases left in between. CDR3 nucleotides: TGTGCCAGCTCATTACAGGGAAGAGTTTACAATGAGCAGTTCTTC. Residues: CASSLQGRVYNEQFF.

The chain uses TRBV5-4 and TRBJ2-2, with 12 bases identical to TRBD2. Unmatched junction bases numbered 7, after V lost 4 bases and J lost 6 bases. The length of the CDR3 is 16 residues. CDR1 is SGHNT and CDR2 is YYREEE in the germline V gene (reference sequence). The chain's CDR3 is CASSLGLAGRPGELFF. In nucleotides, the CDR3 is TGTGCCAGCAGCCTCGGACTAGCGGGAAGGCCCGGGGAGCTGTTTTTT.

The chain recombines TRBV11-2 with TRBJ1-5, with D perhaps TRBD1 (5 bases). Trimming cost V 5 bases and J 0 bases, with 11 bases left between them. This CDR3 region has 15 residues. CDR1 and CDR2 (germline): SGHAT, FQNNGV. Here the CDR3 reads CASSRDGYSNQPQHF. The CDR3 bases are TGTGCCAGCAGCAGGGACGGATATAGCAATCAGCCCCAGCATTTT.

This chain joins TRBV24-1 and TRBJ2-1; D is possibly TRBD2 (6 bases). Per germline, CDR1 KGHDR and CDR2 SFDVKD. Trimming removed 3 bases from V and 3 bases from J, with 14 bases in between. The CDR3 is 16 residues long. The CDR3 bases are TGTGCCACCAGTGATCAGACTAGTGGGTTCTACAATGAGCAGTTCTTC. It encodes CATSDQTSGFYNEQFF.